The next 25 T cell receptor beta chains were all read from a single sample in a study of post-analysis software for immune sequencing data. Findings and caveats of the study: Compared with controls, patients had more of roughly five TRBV segments, including TRBV5-6, TRBV5-1 and TRBV20-1.

The authors incorporated unique molecular identifiers into the TCR beta cDNA libraries. TCRdb itself ran the PCR reads through MiXCR, one entry per CDR3 protein. The table shows about 820,000 distinct CDR3 sequences, with approximately 50% occurring only once. These receptors' antigens are unknown. Sequenced sample: blood. The receptor source for this set is a girl aged 5-17 years with multiple sclerosis.

The genes are TRBV29-1 and TRBJ2-5, with D perhaps matching TRBD2 (5 bases). The end of the DNA is better explained by TRBJ2-7, so the J call may be wrong. The CDR3 totals 13 residues. Germline lookup yields CDR1 SQVTM and CDR2 ANQGSEA. The CDR3 loop reads CSGVTRSSGEQYF. The CDR3 DNA is TGCAGCGGCGTGACGCGATCCAGCGGCGAGCAGTACTTC.

The J gene is TRBJ2-6, the V gene TRBV7-2; 13 positions agree with TRBD2. The CDR3 consists of 19 residues. Germline CDR1 is SGHTA and CDR2 is FQGNSA. V shed 2 bases, J shed 3 bases, and the junction held 7 bases outside the gene matches. The CDR3 region is CASSLRGLAGSYGANVLTF. Written as DNA, the CDR3 is TGTGCCAGCAGCTTAAGGGGACTAGCGGGAAGCTATGGGGCCAACGTCCTGACTTTC.

V is TRBV6-2 or TRBV6-3 and J is TRBJ1-2, with unresolved D. CDR1 and CDR2 from the germline V gene are MNHEY and SVGEGT. The CDR3 consists of 13 residues. Deletions cut 4 bases from V and 2 bases from J, with 8 bases between. The CDR3 region has the DNA TGTGCCAGCAGTTTCCTGGGGAACTATGGCTACACCTTC. Residues: CASSFLGNYGYTF.

The V call is TRBV4-1, the J call TRBJ2-7, with 12 bases identical to TRBD2. V dropped 2 bases and J dropped 5; count of bases not matched to a gene: 19. Germline-derived CDR1 and CDR2 are MGHRA and YSYEKL. This CDR3 has 20 amino acids. The CDR3, as DNA: TGCGCCAGCAGCCAACTCCCTATGACTAGCGGGAGAGTCCTAGGGGACGAGCAGTACTTC. As protein: CASSQLPMTSGRVLGDEQYF.

This sequence joins TRBV20-1 and TRBJ2-3; D gene uncertain. V was clipped by 1 base and J by 0 bases, with 11 bases between them. The CDR3 is 15 amino acids. CDR1 and CDR2 (germline): DFQATT, SNEGSKA (reference sequence). CDR3 DNA: TGCAGTGCTAGAGCCCACGCCCTTAGCACAGATACGCAGTATTTT. Protein sequence: CSARAHALSTDTQYF.

V usage is TRBV5-1 and J usage is TRBJ2-4; 7 bases are shared with TRBD1. The CDR3 spans 17 residues. With 5 bases clipped from V and 1 base from J, the junction kept 12 bases outside the gene matches. Germline values: CDR1 SGHRS, CDR2 YFSETQ. In nucleotides, the CDR3 is TGCGCCAGCAGGAATTACGGACAGGACGGGGCCAAAAACATTCAGTACTTC. It is translated as CASRNYGQDGAKNIQYF.

This sequence joins TRBV20-1 and TRBJ2-7, with TRBD2 matching 9 bases. The ends lost 0 bases at V and 2 bases at J; junction bases unmatched: 8. This CDR3 has 16 residues. Germline V gene data show CDR1 as DFQATT and CDR2 as SNEGSKA (reference sequence). DNA of the CDR3: TGCAGTGCTAGAGATAAAAAGGCGGGGGGGACCTACGAGCAGTACTTC. Residues: CSARDKKAGGTYEQYF.

This clonotype was seen more than once but under ten times. The chain joins TRBV20-1 to TRBJ2-1; unclear D gene. Trimming left V 3 bases short and J 7 bases short, with 13 bases between. Germline-derived CDR1 and CDR2 are DFQATT and SNEGSKA (reference sequence). This CDR3 is built from 13 residues. CDR3 protein: CSARVVGSNEQFF. In DNA, the CDR3 is TGCAGTGCTAGGGTCGTCGGATCTAATGAGCAGTTCTTC.

The sample holds a few counts of this clonotype. V usage is TRBV12-3 or TRBV12-4 and J usage is TRBJ2-7; TRBD1 matches 9 bases. With V trimmed by 3 bases and J by 4 bases, 4 bases remained unmatched. This CDR3 is 14 amino acids long. In DNA, the CDR3 is TGTGCCAGCAGTTTCGACAGGGGGATTTACGAGCAGTACTTC. This gives the protein CASSFDRGIYEQYF.

The gene calls are TRBV27 and TRBJ1-5, with 10 bases that match TRBD1. Trimming at V came to 5 bases and at J to 2 bases, leaving 9 bases not matched to a gene. This CDR3 has 17 residues. The germline V gene encodes CDR1 MNHEY and CDR2 SMNVEV (reference sequence). The CDR3 DNA follows: TGTGCCAGCAGTCCCTACGGTGGGACAGGGGGCAATCAGCCCCAGCATTTT. Protein product: CASSPYGGTGGNQPQHF.

In this sample, this clonotype turned up once. The chain links TRBV5-6 to TRBJ2-4; 11 bases agree with TRBD1. The CDR3 totals 18 residues. V gave up 4 bases and J gave up 0 bases; unmatched junction bases: 9. CDR1 SGHDT and CDR2 YYEEEE come from the germline V gene. CDR3 DNA sequence: TGTGCCAGCAGCGCACCGGGACAGGGGGAGCTAGCCAAAAACATTCAGTACTTC. It encodes CASSAPGQGELAKNIQYF.

The rearrangement uses TRBV4-1 and TRBJ1-4; D is undetermined. The germline V gene has CDR1 MGHRA and CDR2 YSYEKL. The CDR3 runs 16 residues. Deletions cut 1 base from V and 8 bases from J, with 17 bases between. CDR3 DNA: TGCGCCAGCAGCCAAGTTATCTTGGGCGGGGTCGAAAAACTGTTTTTT. Translated, it gives CASSQVILGGVEKLFF.

The chain is built from TRBV5-5 and TRBJ1-4; possible D gene TRBD1, 5 bases. V lost 2 bases to trimming and J lost 8 bases, with 16 bases between them. The CDR3 has 15 amino acids. Germline V gives CDR1 SGHKS, CDR2 YYEKEE (reference sequence). Written as DNA, the CDR3 is TGTGCCAGCAGCTTCGGAGGCAGCGAGGGGGAAAAACTGTTTTTT. Its protein product is CASSFGGSEGEKLFF.

V is TRBV12-3 or TRBV12-4 and J is TRBJ2-1, with D tentatively TRBD1 (6 bases). The CDR3 length is 17 residues. V gave up 5 bases and J gave up 3 bases, with 20 bases separating them. The CDR3 DNA reads TGTGCCAGCAGTGAAGACGTCTCAGGGGCTGTCTACAATGAGCAGTTCTTC. Residues: CASSEDVSGAVYNEQFF.

CDR3 in amino acids: CASILGGAKNIQYF. As DNA, the CDR3 is TGTGCCAGCATCCTGGGAGGAGCCAAAAACATTCAGTACTTC. The genes are TRBV12-3 or TRBV12-4 and TRBJ2-4; D is possibly TRBD2 (6 bases). This CDR3 is 14 amino acids long. V was cut by 7 bases and J by 0 bases, with 10 bases left in between.

This sequence joins TRBV7-3 and TRBJ2-6, with unresolved D. The CDR3 totals 13 residues. Germline-derived CDR1 and CDR2 are SGHTA and FQGTGA. V was clipped by 5 bases and J by 4 bases, with 6 bases between them. The CDR3 region is CASSLWGANVLTF. The CDR3 DNA sequence: TGTGCCAGCAGCCTATGGGGGGCCAACGTCCTGACTTTC.

The genes are TRBV6-5 and TRBJ1-2; D is perhaps TRBD1 (5 bases). The CDR3 is 15 residues long. V was trimmed by 2 bases and J by 4 bases, leaving 14 bases between them. Per the germline V gene, CDR1 is MNHEY and CDR2 is SVGAGI. This chain's CDR3 is CASSYTPGDRYGYTF. The CDR3 region has the DNA TGTGCCAGCAGTTACACCCCCGGGGACCGCTATGGCTACACCTTC.

V usage is TRBV30 and J usage is TRBJ2-7; 10 nucleotides align to TRBD1. The trim removed 6 bases at V and 5 bases at J, leaving 13 bases unmatched. Germline CDR1 is GTSNPN and CDR2 is SVGIG (reference sequence). The CDR3 covers 15 residues. The CDR3 protein is CACWVPGDRGHEQYF. In DNA form, the CDR3 reads TGTGCCTGTTGGGTCCCGGGGGACAGGGGACACGAGCAGTACTTC.

There are a few counts of this clonotype. The chain couples TRBV5-1 to TRBJ2-1; D perhaps matches TRBD2 (7 bases). There are 15 residues in the CDR3. V gave up 4 bases and J gave up 7 bases, with 18 bases separating them. Germline CDR1 reads SGHRS; CDR2 reads YFSETQ. The CDR3 DNA reads TGCGCCAGCAGCGCGTCAGGGGAGGGTAGGAATGAGCAGTTCTTC. Translation: CASSASGEGRNEQFF.

The chain is built from TRBV29-1 and TRBJ1-2, with D unresolved. The germline V gene has CDR1 SQVTM and CDR2 ANQGSEA. The CDR3 length is 14 residues. The germline V and J ends were trimmed by 0 bases and 8 bases, with 16 bases remaining between them. As DNA, the CDR3 is TGCAGCGTTGAAGAGGCGGTCCTCGGTGGAGGCTACACCTTC. Encoded protein: CSVEEAVLGGGYTF.

This clonotype appeared a few times. The chain employs TRBV12-3 or TRBV12-4 and TRBJ2-4, with 8 bases aligning to TRBD1. The CDR3 is 16 amino acids. The V and J ends lost 7 bases and 3 bases, in that order; junction bases with no gene match: 11. The CDR3 nucleotides are TGTGCCAGCACGTCCGAGGACAGGGAAAGCAAAAACATTCAGTACTTC. This translates into CASTSEDRESKNIQYF.

J is TRBJ2-1 and V is TRBV12-3 or TRBV12-4; 7 nucleotides agree with TRBD2. Germline trimming cut 5 bases from V and 9 bases from J; bases unmatched to any gene: 7. The CDR3 is made up of 13 amino acids. In DNA form, the CDR3 reads TGTGCCAGCAGTGGGGGGGGAGAGACTGAGCAGTTCTTC. Its translation is CASSGGGETEQFF.

The rearrangement joins TRBV13 to TRBJ1-1; D possibly corresponds to TRBD1 (6 bases). This CDR3 spans 13 amino acids. The V end was cut by 6 bases, the J end by 4 bases, with 12 bases between. Per the germline V gene, CDR1 is PRHDT and CDR2 is FYEKMQ (reference sequence). The DNA for the CDR3 is TGTGCCAGCAGTCGGGGGGCGGGCACTGAAGCTTTCTTT. This encodes CASSRGAGTEAFF.

The sample holds a few counts of this clonotype. This chain uses TRBV7-2 with TRBJ1-4; a weak D match, TRBD1 (6 bases). The germline V gene encodes CDR1 SGHTA and CDR2 FQGNSA. V was cut by 5 bases and J by 1 base, with 8 bases left in between. The CDR3 contains 14 residues. The CDR3 loop reads CASSRGGTNEKLFF. DNA of the CDR3: TGTGCCAGCAGCAGGGGGGGAACTAATGAAAAACTGTTTTTT.

The V gene is TRBV10-3, the J gene TRBJ2-3, with D uncertain. V dropped 0 bases and J dropped 0 bases, with 7 bases sitting between them. The CDR3 has 15 residues. The V gene's germline CDR1 is ENHRY and CDR2 SYGVKD. The CDR3 DNA follows: TGTGCCATCAGTGAGTCGCAGGTTAGCACAGATACGCAGTATTTT. Residues: CAISESQVSTDTQYF.